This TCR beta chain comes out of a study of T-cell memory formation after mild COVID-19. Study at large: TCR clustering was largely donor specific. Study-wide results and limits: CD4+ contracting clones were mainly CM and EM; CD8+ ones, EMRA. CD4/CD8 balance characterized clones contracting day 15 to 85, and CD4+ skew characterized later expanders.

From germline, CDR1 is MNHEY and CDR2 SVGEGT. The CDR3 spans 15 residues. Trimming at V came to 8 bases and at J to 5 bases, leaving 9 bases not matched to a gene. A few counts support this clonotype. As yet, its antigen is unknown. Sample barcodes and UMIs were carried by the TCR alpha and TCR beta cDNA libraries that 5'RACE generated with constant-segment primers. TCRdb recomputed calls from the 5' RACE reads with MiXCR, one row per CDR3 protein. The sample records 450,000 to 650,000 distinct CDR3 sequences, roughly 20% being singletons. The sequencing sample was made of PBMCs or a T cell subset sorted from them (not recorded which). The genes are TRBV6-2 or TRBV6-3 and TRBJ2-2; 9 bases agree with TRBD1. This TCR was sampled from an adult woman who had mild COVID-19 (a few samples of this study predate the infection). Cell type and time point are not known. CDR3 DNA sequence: TGTGCCAGCGGTACAGGGGGCGCGTGGACCGGGGAGCTGTTTTTT. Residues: CASGTGGAWTGELFF.